These 6 T cell receptor beta chains were sequenced from one sample in a study of cytomegalovirus exposure and HLA in healthy donors (dated by TCRdb to the late 2010s). The library was generated by the immunoSEQ multiplex PCR assay. Imported from immuneACCESS, the table was reduced by TCRdb to in-frame sequences with V and J called. These copies leave out some clones; in studies compared against another copy, an unresolved V gene accounts for under half, and the cause of the remainder is not known. For this sample the table gives roughly 300,000 clones, of which approximately 88% were detected only once. 0.92% of the sample is in the top ten clones. The sample taken for sequencing was PBMCs. The receptors stem from a woman between 18 and 29 years old in good health and CMV-seronegative.

The genes are TRBV12-5 and TRBJ1-2, with D possibly matching TRBD1 (5 bases). The germline CDR1 and CDR2 sequences are LGHNT and FRNRAP. V lost 0 bases to trimming and J lost 8 bases, with 13 bases between them. There are 14 residues in the CDR3. The CDR3 sequence is CASGLVAGFIGYTF. The CDR3 DNA sequence: TGTGCTAGTGGTTTGGTGGCAGGGTTTATCGGCTACACCTTC. The entire variable domain, with the rest obtained from reference TRBV12-5 and TRBJ1-2, is as follows: DARVTQTPRHKVTEMGQEVTMRCQPILGHNTVFWYRQTMMQGLELLAYFRNRAPLDDSGMPKDRFSAEMPDATLATLKIQPSEPRDSAVYFCASGLVAGFIGYTFGSGTRLTVV.

This chain connects TRBV27 to TRBJ2-7; tentative D call: TRBD1 (6 bases). The CDR3 covers 15 residues. Per the germline V gene, CDR1 is MNHEY and CDR2 is SMNVEV (reference sequence). V was clipped by 2 bases and J by 6 bases, with 17 bases between them. In DNA form, the CDR3 reads TGTGCCAGCAGTTTACGTTTCCATCAGGGGTTCGAGCAGTACTTC. Amino acid sequence: CASSLRFHQGFEQYF.

The rearrangement links TRBV9 to TRBJ2-3; no clear D gene. The germline V gene has CDR1 SGDLS and CDR2 YYNGEE. The CDR3 is made up of 15 amino acids. Trimming removed 6 bases at V and 0 bases at J, with 14 bases between. The chain's CDR3 is CASTRIGRSTDTQYF. In DNA form, the CDR3 reads TGTGCCAGCACCCGAATTGGGCGCAGCACAGATACGCAGTATTTT.

The chain recombines TRBV6-1 with TRBJ2-5; TRBD2 matches 10 bases. V shed 8 bases, J shed 1 base, and the junction held 4 bases outside the gene matches. The CDR3 has 14 residues. Germline CDR1 and CDR2: MNHNS and SASEGT. Here the CDR3 reads CASWGTSAQETQYF. The CDR3, as DNA: TGTGCCAGCTGGGGGACTAGCGCCCAAGAGACCCAGTACTTC.

CDR3 nucleotide sequence: TGTGCCATCAGTGAGGGGGGGGGTCGATCGATCAATCAGCCCCAGCATTTT. It specifies CAISEGGGRSINQPQHF. The genes are TRBV10-3 and TRBJ1-5; weak D call: TRBD1 (5 bases). The CDR3 sequence is 17 residues long. The germline CDR1 and CDR2 sequences are ENHRY and SYGVKD. V gave up 2 bases and J gave up 3 bases, with 17 bases separating them.

This chain uses TRBV19 with TRBJ1-2, with D tentatively TRBD1 (6 bases). In germline, CDR1 is LNHDA, CDR2 SQIVND (reference sequence). The V end lost 6 bases, the J end lost 4 bases, and 18 bases lay between the germline ends. The CDR3 is 15 amino acids. CDR3 protein: CASSKGQLHSYGYTF. The CDR3 DNA reads as TGTGCCAGTAGCAAGGGACAACTCCACTCCTATGGCTACACCTTC.